What follows are 2 T cell receptor beta chains derived from one specimen sequenced in a study of cytomegalovirus exposure and HLA in healthy donors. With 60 Vbeta and 13 Jbeta primers, the PCR was carried out. Data came from immunoSEQ multiplex PCR; TCRdb stores just in-frame clones and leaves some out. The sample has about 130,000 clones; 80% are singletons. Sequenced: PBMCs. These receptors were collected from a man under 40 in good health and CMV-seronegative.

The chain couples TRBV6-5 to TRBJ2-1, with 10 bases matching TRBD1. CDR1 MNHEY and CDR2 SVGAGI come from the germline V gene. J was trimmed by 5 bases and V by 2 bases; bases with no gene match: 3. This CDR3 contains 15 residues. The CDR3 nucleotides read TGTGCCAGCAGTTACGCGGGGACAGGGGACAATGAGCAGTTCTTC. It codes for CASSYAGTGDNEQFF.

The chain recombines TRBV5-4 with TRBJ2-2, with 7 nucleotides matching TRBD1. This CDR3 comprises 16 residues. Germline-derived CDR1 and CDR2 are SGHNT and YYREEE (reference sequence). V lost 2 bases to trimming and J lost 5 bases; unmatched junction nucleotides: 9. CDR3 in amino acids: CASSFLTGPGTGELFF. CDR3 nucleotide sequence: TGTGCCAGCAGCTTCCTGACAGGGCCGGGGACCGGGGAGCTGTTTTTT. The entire variable domain, with the rest obtained from reference TRBV5-4 and TRBJ2-2, is as follows: ETGVTQSPTHLIKTRGQQVTLRCSSQSGHNTVSWYQQALGQGPQFIFQYYREEENGRGNFPPRFSGLQFPNYSSELNVNALELDDSALYLCASSFLTGPGTGELFFGEGSRLTVL.